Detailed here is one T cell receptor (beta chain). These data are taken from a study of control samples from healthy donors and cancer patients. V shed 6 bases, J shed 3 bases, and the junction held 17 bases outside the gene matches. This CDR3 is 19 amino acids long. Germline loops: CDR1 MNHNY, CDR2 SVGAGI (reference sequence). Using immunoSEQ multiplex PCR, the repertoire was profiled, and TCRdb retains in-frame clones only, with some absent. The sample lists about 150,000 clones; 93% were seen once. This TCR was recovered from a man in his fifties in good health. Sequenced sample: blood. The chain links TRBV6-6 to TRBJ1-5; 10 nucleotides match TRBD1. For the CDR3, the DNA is TGTGCCAGCAGCTCCCGGGCACCCCCGGGACAGGGGAACAATCAGCCCCAGCATTTT. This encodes CASSSRAPPGQGNNQPQHF.